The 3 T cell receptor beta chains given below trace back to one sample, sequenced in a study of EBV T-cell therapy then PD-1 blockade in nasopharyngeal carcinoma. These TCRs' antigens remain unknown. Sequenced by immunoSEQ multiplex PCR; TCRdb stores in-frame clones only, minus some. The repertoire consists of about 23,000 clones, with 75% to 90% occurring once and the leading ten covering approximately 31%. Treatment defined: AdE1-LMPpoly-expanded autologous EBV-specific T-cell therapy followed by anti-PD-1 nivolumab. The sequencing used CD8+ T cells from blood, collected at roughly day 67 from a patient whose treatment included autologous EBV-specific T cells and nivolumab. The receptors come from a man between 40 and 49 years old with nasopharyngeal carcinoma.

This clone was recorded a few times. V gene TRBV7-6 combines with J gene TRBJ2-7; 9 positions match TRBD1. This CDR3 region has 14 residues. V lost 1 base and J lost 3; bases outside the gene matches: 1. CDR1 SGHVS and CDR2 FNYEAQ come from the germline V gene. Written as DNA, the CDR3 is TGTGCCAGCAGCTTAGGACAGGGGGACTACGAGCAGTACTTC. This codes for CASSLGQGDYEQYF.

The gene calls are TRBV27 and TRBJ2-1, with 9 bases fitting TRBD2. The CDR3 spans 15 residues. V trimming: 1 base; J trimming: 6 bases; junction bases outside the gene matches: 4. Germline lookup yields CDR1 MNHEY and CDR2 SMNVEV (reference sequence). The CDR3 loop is CASSLWAGGINEQFF. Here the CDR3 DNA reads TGTGCCAGCAGTTTATGGGCGGGGGGGATCAATGAGCAGTTCTTC.

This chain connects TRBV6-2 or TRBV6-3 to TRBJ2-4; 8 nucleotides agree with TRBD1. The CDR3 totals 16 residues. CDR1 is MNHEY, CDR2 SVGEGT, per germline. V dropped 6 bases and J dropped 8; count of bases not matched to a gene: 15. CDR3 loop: CASSRDRLLPGDIQYF. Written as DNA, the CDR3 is TGTGCCAGCAGCCGGGACAGGCTCTTACCAGGGGACATTCAGTACTTC.